This TCR beta chain is from a study of tumor-infiltrating lymphocytes in oesophageal squamous cell carcinoma (dated by TCRdb to the mid-2010s). The library was built by means of PCR. The sequencer was an Illumina HiSeq 2000. TCRdb cleaned the public reads at Q25 with fastp, built clones with MiXCR and kept in-frame beta chains. When rows share a CDR3 protein, they turn into one entry using the most common DNA and genes. The sample has about 16,000 distinct CDR3 sequences on record, 35% to 45% of them singletons. The top ten hold 30% to 35% of the sample. Counted from cysteine to phenylalanine, this CDR3 has 13 amino acids. Only the CDR3 portion is preserved as DNA: 39 bases, with reading frame beginning at the first base. Looking up the germline V gene yields CDR1 SGHTA and CDR2 FQGNSA. Of note for this clonotype: This clone's antigen is unknown. Per-base quality was not reported, and no clone a single base away is much larger than it.

This clonotype was obtained from a female donor with esophageal squamous cell carcinoma. Sequenced sample: normal esophageal tissue next to the tumor. The sequence joins TRBV7-2 to TRBJ2-5, with 7 junctional bases fitting TRBD2. The J call is doubtful: the DNA matches TRBJ2-1 better. The CDR3 reads as follows: CASSTGLDYEQFF. The DNA sequence follows: TGTGCCAGCAGCACCGGACTAGACTATGAGCAGTTCTTC.